Following are 5 T cell receptor beta chains from one sample sequenced in a study of CD8 T cells in ankylosing spondylitis (dated by TCRdb to about 2017). The library relied on 5' RACE. Sequenced on an Illumina HiSeq 2500. TCRdb reworked the public reads: Q25 trimming with fastp, MiXCR clone assembly, productive beta chains retained. Under each unique CDR3 protein, matching rows form one entry showing the most common genes and DNA. The sample table contains over 130,000 distinct CDR3 sequences; only one count was recorded for more than 40% of them. 13% to 15% of the sample rests with the top ten. The sequenced sample was synovial fluid, either unsorted or a sorted T cell fraction (not recorded which). Receptors were obtained from a male donor with ankylosing spondylitis.

The V and J genes are TRBV6-1 and TRBJ2-7; D is uncertain. Per the germline V gene, CDR1 is MNHNS and CDR2 is SASEGT. The CDR3 runs 16 residues. V was shortened by 2 bases and J by 0 bases, with 14 bases between the two germline ends. For the CDR3, the DNA is TGTGCCAGCAGTGAAATCGGCCACCCCCTCTCCTACGAGCAGTACTTC. This codes for CASSEIGHPLSYEQYF.

The chain links TRBV4-3 to TRBJ2-1; 7 nucleotides match TRBD2. J was trimmed by 3 bases and V by 0 bases; bases with no gene match: 5. There are 16 residues in the CDR3. CDR1 is LGHNA, CDR2 YSLEER, per germline. The CDR3 coding sequence is TGCGCCAGCAGCCAAGAAACGGGGGGACTCTACAATGAGCAGTTCTTC. This codes for CASSQETGGLYNEQFF.

The genes are TRBV5-1 and TRBJ1-2; D is ambiguous. This CDR3 contains 13 residues. V dropped 3 bases and J dropped 6 bases, with 12 bases sitting between them. Germline V gives CDR1 SGHRS, CDR2 YFSETQ. The CDR3 spells CASSSRERNGYTF. CDR3 bases: TGCGCCAGCAGCTCTCGGGAACGAAATGGCTACACCTTC. The full variable domain, in which reference TRBV5-1 and TRBJ1-2 provide the parts outside the CDR3, is KAGVTQTPRYLIKTRGQQVTLSCSPISGHRSVSWYQQTPGQGLQFLFEYFSETQRNKGNFPGRFSGRQFSNSRSEMNVSTLELGDSALYLCASSSRERNGYTFGSGTRLTVV.

The chain couples TRBV29-1 to TRBJ1-1; 7 bases line up with TRBD1. Per the germline V gene, CDR1 is SQVTM and CDR2 is ANQGSEA. This CDR3 spans 14 amino acids. The trim removed 3 bases at V and 1 base at J, leaving 5 bases unmatched. The CDR3 region is CSVEGTAKNTEAFF. Written as DNA, the CDR3 is TGCAGCGTTGAGGGGACAGCAAAGAACACTGAAGCTTTCTTT.

This clonotype was observed at least ten times. The chain is built from TRBV7-7 and TRBJ2-5; D gene unclear. The germline CDR1 and CDR2 sequences are SSHAT and FNYEAQ (reference sequence). The CDR3 extends over 13 amino acids. V lost 3 bases, J lost 4 bases, and 9 bases lay in between. The CDR3 nucleotides are TGTGCCAGCAGCTTCCTAAAGGGAGAGACCCAGTACTTC. Protein: CASSFLKGETQYF.